This entry lists 29 T cell receptor beta chains sequenced from one sample in a study of response to subunit inactivated influenza vaccine. TCRdb ran MiXCR on the RT-PCR reads and lists one entry per CDR3 protein. The table records under 550,000 distinct CDR3 sequences, 6% to 9% of them present only once. The material sequenced was PBMCs from blood, taken around 25 months after vaccination. The source of these receptors is a man aged 50-75 years who received an inactivated influenza vaccine.

This clonotype was detected many times. CDR3 bases: TGCAGTGCTAGTAGGCCCGGGGGTTCAGATACGCAGTATTTT. It translates to CSASRPGGSDTQYF. The genes are TRBV20-1 and TRBJ2-3; weak D call: TRBD2 (6 bases). The V end was cut by 3 bases, the J end by 4 bases, with 14 bases between. Germline assignment: CDR1 DFQATT and CDR2 SNEGSKA (reference sequence). The CDR3 has 14 amino acids.

The chain uses TRBV20-1 and TRBJ2-7, with D possibly matching TRBD1 (5 bases). This CDR3 spans 14 amino acids. The germline V gene encodes CDR1 DFQATT and CDR2 SNEGSKA (reference sequence). The V gene lost 0 bases and the J gene lost 9 bases, with 18 bases spanning the gap. The CDR3 sequence: CSARDGGRVGVQYF. CDR3 bases: TGCAGTGCTAGAGATGGCGGCAGGGTAGGCGTGCAGTACTTC.

This clonotype was counted a few times. The gene calls are TRBV29-1 and TRBJ2-7; 8 nucleotides align to TRBD1. V dropped 5 bases and J dropped 2; count of bases not matched to a gene: 5. The CDR3 length is 13 residues. CDR1 SQVTM and CDR2 ANQGSEA come from the germline V gene. CDR3 sequence reads: CSVNGQGTYEQYF. The DNA of the CDR3 is TGCAGCGTTAACGGACAGGGAACCTACGAGCAGTACTTC.

The chain carries TRBV23-1 and TRBJ2-1; 7 nucleotides align to TRBD2. TRBV23-1 is known as an ORF, though its function is uncertain. V gave up 4 bases and J gave up 2 bases; unmatched junction bases: 5. The CDR3 is made up of 15 amino acids. In nucleotides, the CDR3 is TGCGCCAGCAGTCGGTCCCTAGCGGCCTACAATGAGCAGTTCTTC. Its protein is CASSRSLAAYNEQFF.

This clonotype was seen ten or more times. The rearrangement uses TRBV6-5 and TRBJ2-7; 7 bases agree with TRBD1. The CDR3 length is 17 residues. Germline V lookup: CDR1 MNHEY, CDR2 SVGAGI. Trimming cost V 0 bases and J 1 base; bases outside gene matches: 9. The CDR3 DNA follows: TGTGCCAGCAGTTACTCCCGGCTTCGGGACAGATCCTACGAGCAGTACTTC. It codes for CASSYSRLRDRSYEQYF.

This clonotype has more than one count but fewer than ten. The genes are TRBV12-3 or TRBV12-4 and TRBJ1-2; 10 bases map to TRBD1. V gave up 5 bases and J gave up 4 bases; unmatched junction bases: 13. The length of the CDR3 is 17 residues. The CDR3 sequence: CASSTRQGALGLYGYTF. The CDR3, as DNA: TGTGCCAGCAGTACAAGACAGGGGGCGCTTGGTCTCTATGGCTACACCTTC.

V usage is TRBV6-5 and J usage is TRBJ1-3; D remains ambiguous. The CDR3 runs to 11 residues. Per the germline V gene, CDR1 is MNHEY and CDR2 is SVGAGI. V gave up 8 bases and J gave up 4 bases, with 6 bases separating them. The CDR3 bases are TGTGCCAGCCGATGGGGAAACACCATATATTTT. Translation gives CASRWGNTIYF.

This clonotype has a handful of counts. The V gene is TRBV19, the J gene TRBJ2-1, with unresolved D. This CDR3 has 15 amino acids. Trimming stripped 8 bases from V and 0 bases from J, with 14 bases between. Germline CDR1 and CDR2: LNHDA and SQIVND (reference sequence). The CDR3 bases are TGTGCCAGTGCGTTTGCCAGGAGCTCCTACAATGAGCAGTTCTTC. As protein: CASAFARSSYNEQFF.

This clonotype came up many times. The CDR3 region has the DNA TGTGCCAGCAGTTACTCGATGGGGTGGCAGTACTTC. Protein product: CASSYSMGWQYF. V and J are TRBV6-2 or TRBV6-3 and TRBJ2-7; no reliable D call. Trimming shortened V by 0 bases and J by 9 bases, and 9 bases separated the two germline ends. The CDR3 loop spans 12 amino acids. Germline CDR1 reads MNHEY; CDR2 reads SVGEGT.

The V call is TRBV4-3, the J call TRBJ2-6; D call uncertain. This CDR3 region has 15 residues. The V end was cut by 3 bases, the J end by 3 bases, with 9 bases between. Germline values: CDR1 LGHNA, CDR2 YSLEER. CDR3 nucleotides: TGCGCCAGCAGCCAGACGGCAGGTGGGGCCAACGTCCTGACTTTC. This sequence encodes CASSQTAGGANVLTF.

A few counts support this clonotype. The V gene is TRBV29-1, the J gene TRBJ2-1; D is unresolved. CDR1 SQVTM and CDR2 ANQGSEA come from the germline V gene. The V gene lost 1 base and the J gene lost 13 bases, with 5 bases spanning the gap. The CDR3 is 9 residues long. The CDR3 sequence is CSVEVPQFF. CDR3 nucleotide sequence: TGCAGCGTTGAAGTGCCCCAGTTCTTC.

This chain joins TRBV11-2 and TRBJ1-1; possibly TRBD1 for D (6 bases). Trimming cost V 4 bases and J 7 bases, with 19 bases left between them. This CDR3 is 15 amino acids long. Germline CDR1 SGHAT, CDR2 FQNNGV. The chain's CDR3 is CASSSRGPEGGEAFF. The CDR3 region has the DNA TGTGCCAGCAGCTCCCGCGGTCCGGAGGGGGGTGAAGCTTTCTTT.

This clonotype showed up many times. The chain combines TRBV29-1 with TRBJ1-1; 8 bases are shared with TRBD1. The V gene's germline CDR1 is SQVTM and CDR2 ANQGSEA. The CDR3 extends over 14 amino acids. With V trimmed by 1 base and J by 0 bases, 1 base remained unmatched. CDR3 nucleotide sequence: TGCAGCGTTGAAGTGGGACAGGTGAACACTGAAGCTTTCTTT. This translates into CSVEVGQVNTEAFF. Combining the CDR3 with reference TRBV29-1 and TRBJ1-1 gives the whole variable domain SAVISQKPSRDICQRGTSLTIQCQVDSQVTMMFWYRQQPGQSLTLIATANQGSEATYESGFVIDKFPISRPNLTFSTLTVSNMSPEDSSIYLCSVEVGQVNTEAFFGQGTRLTVV.

The chain couples TRBV18 to TRBJ2-6, with 10 bases aligning to TRBD2. The CDR3 spans 17 residues. CDR1 KGHSH and CDR2 LQKENI come from the germline V gene. V was clipped by 2 bases and J by 2 bases; unmatched bases: 3. CDR3 in amino acids: CASSPTSGVPGANVLTF. Here the CDR3 DNA reads TGTGCCAGCTCACCAACTAGCGGGGTTCCTGGGGCCAACGTCCTGACTTTC.

This clonotype appeared many times. The chain links TRBV12-3 or TRBV12-4 to TRBJ2-1; 7 bases are shared with TRBD1. The CDR3 is 13 residues long. Germline trimming cut 3 bases from V and 7 bases from J; bases unmatched to any gene: 3. As DNA, the CDR3 is TGTGCCAGCAGTTTTGCCAGGGGGAATGAGCAGTTCTTC. The encoded protein is CASSFARGNEQFF.

This clonotype was detected many times. V is TRBV28 and J is TRBJ2-7, with D possibly being TRBD2 (7 bases). V was clipped by 3 bases and J by 3 bases, with 12 bases between them. This CDR3 has 14 residues. The germline V gene encodes CDR1 MDHEN and CDR2 SYDVKM. The CDR3 here is CASSLGGLDYEQYF. Here the CDR3 DNA reads TGTGCCAGCAGTTTGGGGGGGCTCGACTACGAGCAGTACTTC.

This chain connects TRBV4-3 to TRBJ2-3; D is unclear. The CDR3 is 14 residues long. The ends were cut back, 0 bases at V and 5 bases at J, with 9 bases in the middle. Germline V gives CDR1 LGHNA, CDR2 YSLEER. The DNA of the CDR3 is TGCGCCAGCAGCCAAGATCCTCTCGGAGATACGCAGTATTTT. It encodes CASSQDPLGDTQYF.

This clonotype was detected ten times or more. V is TRBV2 and J is TRBJ1-1; D is possibly TRBD1 (5 bases). Germline V lookup: CDR1 SNHLY, CDR2 FYNNEI. CDR3 length equals 13 residues. V gave up 6 bases and J gave up 4 bases, with 12 bases separating them. The CDR3 reads CASSGAGLTEAFF. In DNA form, the CDR3 reads TGTGCCAGCAGCGGTGCGGGGCTCACTGAAGCTTTCTTT. Full variable domain (rest looked up from reference TRBV2 and TRBJ1-1): EPEVTQTPSHQVTQMGQEVILRCVPISNHLYFYWYRQILGQKVEFLVSFYNNEISEKSEIFDDQFSVERPDGSNFTLKIRSTKLEDSAMYFCASSGAGLTEAFFGQGTRLTVV.

The V call is TRBV20-1, the J call TRBJ2-7; 10 bases match TRBD2. Germline trimming cut 5 bases from V and 3 bases from J; bases unmatched to any gene: 7. Germline CDR1 is DFQATT and CDR2 is SNEGSKA (reference sequence). CDR3 length: 14 residues. The DNA for the CDR3 is TGCAGTGCTGAAGACCCTAGCGGGAGCTACGAGCAGTACTTC. Translation: CSAEDPSGSYEQYF.

This clonotype was counted only a few times. V usage is TRBV20-1 and J usage is TRBJ2-2; possibly TRBD2 for D (6 bases). The CDR3 sequence is 17 residues long. Trimming took 0 bases from V and 3 from J, leaving 17 bases between them. Germline assignment: CDR1 DFQATT and CDR2 SNEGSKA (reference sequence). The CDR3, as DNA: TGCAGTGCTAGAGATTTTAGGAGGGAGCGGTACACCGGGGAGCTGTTTTTT. Its protein product is CSARDFRRERYTGELFF.

This clonotype was counted a few times. This sequence joins TRBV12-3 or TRBV12-4 and TRBJ2-5, with D uncertain. The CDR3 sequence is 13 residues long. V lost 8 bases and J lost 0, with 10 bases in between. The CDR3 DNA reads as TGTGCCAGCCAAGATGGTTACCAAGAGACCCAGTACTTC. Translated: CASQDGYQETQYF.

The rearrangement uses TRBV9 and TRBJ2-5; 9 bases are a match to TRBD1. J gave up 0 bases and V 2 bases, and 20 bases lay outside the gene matches. Germline V gives CDR1 SGDLS, CDR2 YYNGEE. CDR3 size: 21 residues. This CDR3 reads CASSVRDRESSHGLYQETQYF. For the CDR3, the DNA is TGTGCCAGCAGCGTCCGGGACAGGGAATCCTCACACGGTTTGTACCAAGAGACCCAGTACTTC.

This clonotype has at least ten counts. The chain couples TRBV2 to TRBJ2-1; the match to TRBD2 covers 7 bases. This CDR3 comprises 16 residues. V trimming: 2 bases; J trimming: 7 bases; junction bases outside the gene matches: 11. Germline V gene sequence: CDR1 SNHLY, CDR2 FYNNEI. CDR3 sequence reads: CASSEFGRERGNEQFF. DNA for the CDR3: TGTGCCAGCAGTGAATTTGGGCGGGAGCGGGGAAATGAGCAGTTCTTC.

This clonotype occurred many times. The chain recombines TRBV6-1 with TRBJ2-1, with 9 bases matching TRBD2. The trim removed 6 bases at V and 0 bases at J, leaving 3 bases unmatched. This CDR3 is 15 amino acids long. Per germline, CDR1 MNHNS and CDR2 SASEGT. Written as DNA, the CDR3 is TGTGCCAGCAGCATAGCGGGAGTCTCCTACAATGAGCAGTTCTTC. Translated, it gives CASSIAGVSYNEQFF.

Ten or more counts support this clonotype. The genes are TRBV12-3 or TRBV12-4 and TRBJ2-2; possible D gene TRBD2, 6 bases. The CDR3 spans 15 residues. Deletions cut 2 bases from V and 9 bases from J, with 16 bases between. The CDR3 coding sequence is TGTGCCAGCAGTTTAAAGGGACTCACAACTAGGGAGCTGTTTTTT. It yields the protein CASSLKGLTTRELFF.

This clonotype was counted only a few times. The chain couples TRBV10-3 to TRBJ2-3; D is unresolved. Germline CDR1 and CDR2: ENHRY and SYGVKD. The CDR3 runs 15 residues. Trimming left V 6 bases short and J 0 bases short, with 13 bases between. The CDR3 sequence is CAISDIGASTDTQYF. The DNA of the CDR3 is TGTGCCATCAGCGACATCGGCGCTAGCACAGATACGCAGTATTTT.

This chain uses TRBV4-1 with TRBJ2-3; D call uncertain. Germline CDR1 is MGHRA and CDR2 is YSYEKL. The ends were cut back, 5 bases at V and 2 bases at J, with 5 bases in the middle. The CDR3 runs 12 residues. The CDR3 here is CASSELTDTQYF. The CDR3 bases are TGCGCCAGCAGCGAACTCACAGATACGCAGTATTTT.

This sequence joins TRBV10-3 and TRBJ2-3; D remains unclear. The CDR3 covers 13 residues. The V gene lost 8 bases and the J gene lost 2 bases, with 11 bases spanning the gap. Germline loops: CDR1 ENHRY, CDR2 SYGVKD. CDR3 protein: CAIGKTTTDTQYF. CDR3 sequence (DNA): TGTGCCATCGGAAAAACGACCACAGATACGCAGTATTTT.

Only a few counts were recorded for this clonotype. The chain carries TRBV7-2 and TRBJ2-5, with a tentative D call TRBD2 (6 bases). Germline-derived CDR1 and CDR2 are SGHTA and FQGNSA. This CDR3 spans 14 amino acids. The V gene lost 4 bases and the J gene lost 2 bases, with 11 bases spanning the gap. The CDR3 coding sequence is TGTGCCAGCAGCTCGGGACTGGTTCAAGAGACCCAGTACTTC. Residues: CASSSGLVQETQYF. The variable domain in full, with the rest retrieved from reference TRBV7-2 and TRBJ2-5, is GAGVSQSPSNKVTEKGKDVELRCDPISGHTALYWYRQSLGQGLEFLIYFQGNSAPDKSGLPSDRFSAERTGGSVSTLTIQRTQQEDSAVYLCASSSGLVQETQYFGPGTRLLVL.